This T cell receptor beta chain was sequenced for a study of chemoradiotherapy in HPV16-positive cancers. Study at large: Functional T-cell assays on a couple of HPV16-positive patients' cells defined candidate HPV-specific clones and common TCR motifs. The study's findings and limits: HPV-responsive T-cell expansion during chemoradiotherapy was linked to improved recurrence-free survival in HPV16-positive patients. Non-HPV-specific T cells did not expand in tumors during treatment, whereas candidate HPV-specific clones and E7-related motifs did. Functional assays defining HPV-specific T cells used only a couple of HPV16-positive patients.

The protocol was immunoSEQ multiplex PCR, while the TCRdb copy is restricted to in-frame clones and leaves out a portion. The top ten hold less than 6% of the sample, which has approximately 13,000 clones, around 85% seen once. V was trimmed by 7 bases and J by 4 bases, leaving 19 bases between them. Germline CDR1 is MNHEY and CDR2 is SVGAGI. The CDR3 consists of 15 residues. Details on this clone: The antigen is unknown.

This rearrangement joins TRBV6-5 to TRBJ2-5, with D perhaps matching TRBD1 (8 bases). This clonotype was sampled from a human donor with HPV-associated anogenital cancer. The input for sequencing was blood, taken from a patient who underwent chemoradiotherapy. This CDR3 is CASNPQGGGLETQYF. Here the CDR3 DNA reads TGTGCCAGCAACCCACAGGGGGGGGGATTAGAGACCCAGTACTTC.